One sample yielded the 21 T cell receptor beta chains listed below, sequenced in a study of T cells in women clearing cervical HPV infection. The data were produced by immunoSEQ multiplex PCR, yet TCRdb's version contains in-frame clones alone and is incomplete. Seen in this sample are under 30,000 clones; the ten most common clones hold about 6%. The sequenced material came from blood buffy coat. Source of these receptors: a woman between 18 and 70 years old with a cervical HPV16 infection that either progressed to CIN3+ or cleared (not recorded which).

A word on this clone: Read coverage stops 3 residues before the CDR3 terminus; the germline J gene supplies the remainder. This sequence joins TRBV2 and TRBJ2-7, with D possibly matching TRBD1 (6 bases). V was clipped by 7 bases and J by 6 bases, with 13 bases between them. This CDR3 is 12 amino acids long. Germline CDR1 reads SNHLY; CDR2 reads FYNNEI. CDR3: CASTPDRSEQYF. The CDR3 DNA, read in part, is TGTGCCAGCACCCCAGACAGGTCCGAG.

A remark on this clone: Read sequence stops 3 residues before the CDR3 end, and the germline J gene provides the missing end. Other nucleotide sequences in the sample specify the same CDR3. The genes are TRBV10-3 and TRBJ2-5; 9 bases line up with TRBD1. Germline V CDR1 and CDR2: ENHRY, SYGVKD. Trimming took 4 bases from V and 5 from J; bases not matched to a gene: 2. This CDR3 has 13 amino acids. The CDR3 region is CAISAGQGETQYF. The DNA read from the CDR3 is TGTGCCATCAGTGCGGGACAGGGCGAGACC.

Comments on this clone: The CDR3 end lies 3 residues beyond the end of the read and is filled in from the germline J gene. The chain links TRBV11-2 to TRBJ2-1, with D tentatively TRBD2 (5 bases). The germline gives CDR1 SGHAT, CDR2 FQNNGV. With 5 bases removed from V and 0 bases from J, the gap between germline ends came to 8 bases. There are 14 residues in the CDR3. The CDR3 sequence is CASSPDYSYNEQFF. The covered CDR3 bases are TGTGCCAGCAGCCCAGACTACTCCTACAATGAG. The complete variable domain, with remaining parts taken from reference TRBV11-2 and TRBJ2-1, reads EAGVAQSPRYKIIEKRQSVAFWCNPISGHATLYWYQQILGQGPKLLIQFQNNGVVDDSQLPKDRFSAERLKGVDSTLKIQPAKLEDSAVYLCASSPDYSYNEQFFGPGTRLTVL.

Of note for this clone: Read coverage stops 3 residues before the CDR3 terminus; the germline J gene supplies the remainder. The V gene is TRBV6-1, the J gene TRBJ2-1; 7 bases are a match to TRBD2. This CDR3 has 15 residues. J gave up 2 bases and V 4 bases, and 5 bases lay outside the gene matches. Germline CDR1 and CDR2: MNHNS and SASEGT. The CDR3 loop is CASSVELAPYNEQFF. The part of the CDR3 DNA that was read is TGTGCCAGCAGTGTAGAACTAGCGCCCTACAATGAG.

Worth noting for this clone: The read halts 3 residues ahead of the CDR3 end, with the missing end drawn from the germline J gene. The genes are TRBV7-3 and TRBJ1-6; TRBD1 is a possible D gene (5 bases). Trimming pared 0 bases from V and 10 bases from J, leaving 10 bases between. This CDR3 spans 14 amino acids. The V gene's germline CDR1 is SGHTA and CDR2 FQGTGA. The chain's CDR3 is CASSLTGVFSPLHF. The CDR3 DNA, read in part, is TGTGCCAGCAGCTTAACAGGGGTTTTCTCACCC.

Note on this clone: The junction departs from germline at one end; a sequencing error may be responsible. With the read ending 3 residues before the CDR3 end, the germline J gene is used to fill in that end. The J gene is TRBJ1-3, the V gene TRBV13; D possibly corresponds to TRBD1 (5 bases). CDR1 and CDR2 from the germline V gene are PRHDT and FYEKMQ (reference sequence). CDR3 length equals 18 residues. The sequenced part of the CDR3 DNA is TGTGTCAGCAGCTCCAGTGGGGCTAATTCCGTCTCTGGAAACACC. It translates to CVSSSSGANSVSGNT. The full-length CDR3 reads as CVSSSSGANSVSGNTIYF.

Worth noting for this clone: Read coverage stops 3 residues before the CDR3 terminus; the germline J gene supplies the remainder. The chain uses TRBV5-1 and TRBJ1-2; no reliable D call. This CDR3 has 14 residues. Germline V CDR1 and CDR2: SGHRS, YFSETQ. CDR3 in amino acids: CASRNLPSTDTYTF. Incomplete CDR3 DNA: TGCGCCAGCAGAAACTTACCTAGCACAGATACC.

About this clone itself: The read terminates 3 residues ahead of where the CDR3 ends, so the germline J gene completes it. The gene calls are TRBV5-1 and TRBJ2-2; no definite D call. Trimming shortened V by 4 bases and J by 2 bases, and 6 bases separated the two germline ends. Germline CDR1 and CDR2: SGHRS and YFSETQ. The CDR3 totals 13 residues. The sequenced CDR3 bases are TGCGCCAGCAGCCAGATAAACACCGGGGAG. It translates to CASSQINTGE. The full CDR3 protein is CASSQINTGELFF.

Note on this clone: The read terminates 3 residues before the CDR3 end, so the remaining end is supplied by the germline J gene. V gene TRBV10-2 combines with J gene TRBJ2-7; D gene unclear. The germline gives CDR1 WSHSY, CDR2 SAAADI. The germline V and J ends were trimmed by 2 bases and 1 base, with 9 bases remaining between them. The CDR3 has 14 residues. CDR3 DNA, as far as it was read: TGCGCCAGCAGTGAGAGTACGCGATCCTACGAG. It is translated as CASSESTRSYE. The full-length CDR3 reads as CASSESTRSYEQYF.

Of note for this clone: An end of the junction does not agree with germline; a read error may underlie this. The CDR3 end falls 3 residues outside the read, so it is completed with the germline J gene. The sample contains more than one DNA sequence encoding this CDR3. This sequence joins TRBV5-1 and TRBJ1-2, with 8 bases identical to TRBD1. This CDR3 spans 13 amino acids. The germline CDR1 and CDR2 sequences are SGHRS and YFSETQ. The CDR3 spells CASSFVQGDGYTF. The CDR3 DNA, read in part, is TGCGCCAGCAGCTTTGTACAGGGGGATGGT. Combining the CDR3 with reference TRBV5-1 and TRBJ1-2 gives the whole variable domain KAGVTQTPRYLIKTRGQQVTLSCSPISGHRSVSWYQQTPGQGLQFLFEYFSETQRNKGNFPGRFSGRQFSNSRSEMNVSTLELGDSALYLCASSFVQGDGYTFGSGTRLTVV.

This CDR3 reads CASSLGRYNEQFF. The sequenced part of the CDR3 DNA is TGTGCCAGCAGTTTAGGGCGGTACAATGAG. This chain uses TRBV12-3 or TRBV12-4 with TRBJ2-1; D not certain. The read terminates 3 residues ahead of where the CDR3 ends, so the germline J gene completes it. The CDR3 totals 13 residues. V was pared by 1 base and J by 4 bases, with 5 bases between.

A remark on this clone: The read gets to within 3 residues of the CDR3 end, and the germline J gene fills in the rest. The rearrangement joins TRBV19 to TRBJ2-1, with D tentatively TRBD1 (6 bases). The V gene's germline CDR1 is LNHDA and CDR2 SQIVND (reference sequence). Trimming cost V 5 bases and J 3 bases, with 14 bases left between them. This CDR3 is built from 15 residues. CDR3 loop: CASSGNRDNYNEQFF. CDR3 DNA (partial): TGTGCCAGTAGTGGGAACCGGGACAACTACAATGAG.

Comment on this clone: The CDR3 end falls 3 residues outside the read, so it is completed with the germline J gene. The chain couples TRBV19 to TRBJ1-5, with 9 nucleotides matching TRBD1. The germline gives CDR1 LNHDA, CDR2 SQIVND (reference sequence). There are 16 residues in the CDR3. J lost 3 bases, V lost 5 bases, and 8 bases had no gene match. The sequenced CDR3 bases are TGTGCCAGTAGTGGACAGGGGCGTAGTTCCAATCAGCCC. It encodes CASSGQGRSSNQP. The entire CDR3 protein is CASSGQGRSSNQPQHF. Drawing the rest from reference TRBV19 and TRBJ1-5, the complete variable domain is DGGITQSPKYLFRKEGQNVTLSCEQNLNHDAMYWYRQDPGQGLRLIYYSQIVNDFQKGDIAEGYSVSREKKESFPLTVTSAQKNPTAFYLCASSGQGRSSNQPQHFGDGTRLSIL.

Turning to this clone: Sequencing ends 3 residues short of the CDR3 end; the germline J gene provides the rest. J is TRBJ1-1 and V is TRBV30; D may be TRBD1 (6 bases). Germline CDR1 reads GTSNPN; CDR2 reads SVGIG (reference sequence). CDR3 length: 12 amino acids. CDR3 region: CAWSGILTGAFF. The part of the CDR3 DNA that was read is TGTGCCTGGAGTGGAATTCTGACAGGT.

In the case of this clone: The read ends 3 residues shy of where the CDR3 ends; the end is completed using the germline J gene. The J gene is TRBJ2-5, the V gene TRBV5-1, with TRBD1 as a possible D gene (5 bases). The CDR3 extends over 14 amino acids. In germline, CDR1 is SGHRS, CDR2 YFSETQ. CDR3 region: CASSFTTDKRTQYF. The sequenced CDR3 bases are TGCGCCAGCAGCTTCACTACGGACAAGAGAACC.

Points on this clone: Read sequence stops 3 residues before the CDR3 end, and the germline J gene provides the missing end. The chain recombines TRBV20-1 with TRBJ1-1; D is uncertain. The ends were cut back, 3 bases at V and 0 bases at J, with 14 bases in the middle. This CDR3 region has 15 residues. Germline V gene data show CDR1 as DFQATT and CDR2 as SNEGSKA (reference sequence). The CDR3 here is CSASWPDNMNTEAFF. The covered CDR3 bases are TGCAGTGCTAGTTGGCCCGATAATATGAACACTGAA.

To note about this clone: The read terminates 3 residues before the CDR3 end, so the remaining end is supplied by the germline J gene. The gene calls are TRBV6-2 or TRBV6-3 and TRBJ2-2; a weak D match, TRBD2 (5 bases). CDR1 and CDR2 from the germline V gene are MNHEY and SVGEGT. The CDR3 is 14 residues long. CDR3 sequence: CASNRGSYNSPLFF. The sequenced part of the CDR3 DNA is TGTGCCAGCAATCGGGGATCCTATAATTCACCG.

A note on this clone: The read ends 3 residues before the CDR3 terminus; that terminus is restored from the germline J gene. The chain uses TRBV18 and TRBJ2-3, with a weak D call TRBD1 (5 bases). V was shortened by 4 bases and J by 5 bases, with 13 bases between the two germline ends. Germline CDR1 reads KGHSH; CDR2 reads LQKENI. The CDR3 sequence is 14 residues long. CDR3 DNA (partial): TGTGCCAGCTCACTCGTGGGGCTTGGAGATACG. Amino acid sequence: CASSLVGLGDT. The CDR3 in its entirety is CASSLVGLGDTQYF.

CDR3 amino acids: CSASRGNEKLFF. Incomplete CDR3 DNA: TGCAGCGCCTCCAGGGGGAATGAAAAA. The rearrangement uses TRBV29-1 and TRBJ1-4; 7 bases agree with TRBD1. The read halts 3 residues ahead of the CDR3 end, with the missing end drawn from the germline J gene. Germline V lookup: CDR1 SQVTM, CDR2 ANQGSEA. The CDR3 sequence is 12 residues long. V lost 7 bases to trimming and J lost 5 bases; unmatched junction nucleotides: 4.

Comments on this clone: The read ends 3 residues shy of where the CDR3 ends; the end is completed using the germline J gene. V usage is TRBV2 and J usage is TRBJ2-2; no definite D call. Germline V CDR1 and CDR2: SNHLY, FYNNEI. V gave up 3 bases and J gave up 4 bases, with 6 bases separating them. The CDR3 runs 13 residues. This CDR3 is CASSDVFTGELFF. The sequenced part of the CDR3 DNA is TGTGCCAGCAGTGACGTCTTCACCGGGGAG.

A note on this clone: The read terminates 3 residues ahead of where the CDR3 ends, so the germline J gene completes it. The rearrangement uses TRBV19 and TRBJ2-1; D gene ambiguous. Germline V gene lookup returns CDR1 LNHDA and CDR2 SQIVND (reference sequence). V lost 3 bases to trimming and J lost 0 bases, with 12 bases between them. The CDR3 runs 16 residues. The CDR3 DNA, read in part, is TGTGCCAGTAGTATTGAACCTCTCAGCTCCTACAATGAG. Translating it yields CASSIEPLSSYNE. The full CDR3 protein is CASSIEPLSSYNEQFF.